The table lists the clone carrying this T cell receptor (beta chain) with a few counts. Its antigen is currently unknown. Caucasian adults living in Nashville, Tennessee, provided all samples. These data belong to a study of shared clonotypes between healthy human individuals. Broader study findings: Owing to a small donor count, the genetic and exposure-history diversity represented was limited.

The J segment lost 3 bases and the V segment lost 6 bases, leaving 2 bases of the junction unmatched. In germline, CDR1 is MDHEN, CDR2 SYDVKM. CDR3 length: 14 residues. Data came from immunoSEQ multiplex PCR; TCRdb stores just in-frame clones and leaves some out. This table has roughly 500,000 clones, about 72% appearing once. The sequencing input was PBMCs. The genes are TRBV28 and TRBJ2-1, with TRBD2 identical over 10 bases. This clonotype was obtained from a woman aged 40-49 years in good health. Some clones in this sample may be carry-over from other donors' samples. DNA of the CDR3: TGTGCCAGCAGACCTAGCGGGAGCTACAATGAGCAGTTCTTC. Amino acids: CASRPSGSYNEQFF.